The rows below give T cell receptor beta chains drawn from one sample of a study of blood T cells in healthy people across ages. TCRdb reanalysed the 5' RACE reads using MiXCR and keeps one entry per CDR3 protein. The sample lists some 1.5 million distinct CDR3 sequences; over 25% were seen once. Sequencing used blood. The receptors derive from a woman in her 30s in good health. CDR3s include the opening cysteine and the closing phenylalanine or tryptophan. Each record gives: D gene, V gene, clone size, J gene, CDR3 DNA, CDR3 protein. The D gene is left open where the match is weak. The size field is filled for only some rows; it gives once, few, many or a size class.

d_gene: .; v_gene: TRBV11-1; abundance: many; j_gene: TRBJ2-1; CDR3nt: TGTGCCAGCAGCCATTACAGGCTCAATGAGCAGTTCTTC; CDR3aa: CASSHYRLNEQFF
d_gene: .; v_gene: TRBV5-1; abundance: few; j_gene: TRBJ1-1; CDR3nt: TGCGCCAGCAGCCTCCCCGGGGCTTCGTCTGAAGCTTTCTTT; CDR3aa: CASSLPGASSEAFF
d_gene: .; v_gene: TRBV4-2; abundance: .; j_gene: TRBJ1-1; CDR3nt: TGTGCCAGCAGCCAAGATCCAACCCCGACAGGTGACACTGAAGCTTTCTTT; CDR3aa: CASSQDPTPTGDTEAFF
d_gene: .; v_gene: TRBV27; abundance: few; j_gene: TRBJ1-2; CDR3nt: TGTGCCAGCGGCTCCCCCCGGGATGGCTACACCTTC; CDR3aa: CASGSPRDGYTF
d_gene: .; v_gene: TRBV20-1; abundance: .; j_gene: TRBJ2-1; CDR3nt: TGCAGTGCTAGAGCCCCAGAACTTTACAATGAGCAGTTCTTC; CDR3aa: CSARAPELYNEQFF
d_gene: .; v_gene: TRBV3-1; abundance: .; j_gene: TRBJ1-2; CDR3nt: TGTGCCAGCAGCCAAACAGTCACGGGCTATGGCTACACCTTC; CDR3aa: CASSQTVTGYGYTF
d_gene: .; v_gene: TRBV5-1; abundance: few; j_gene: TRBJ2-2; CDR3nt: TGCGCCAGCAGCTTGCCGATCCAGGCAGGGTCGGCCGGGGAGCTGTTTTTT; CDR3aa: CASSLPIQAGSAGELFF
d_gene: .; v_gene: TRBV15; abundance: .; j_gene: TRBJ1-1; CDR3nt: TGTGCCACCAGCAGAGATGTCGGGGCCGCTGAAGCTTTCTTT; CDR3aa: CATSRDVGAAEAFF
d_gene: TRBD2; v_gene: TRBV28; abundance: .; j_gene: TRBJ2-7; CDR3nt: TGTGCCAGCAGTTTTACTAGCGAGGCGAGGGACGAGCAGTACTTC; CDR3aa: CASSFTSEARDEQYF
d_gene: .; v_gene: TRBV7-6; abundance: few; j_gene: TRBJ1-2; CDR3nt: TGTGCCAGCAGCCGCCAAACAGGCCTCTATGGCTACACCTTC; CDR3aa: CASSRQTGLYGYTF
d_gene: .; v_gene: TRBV6-1; abundance: few; j_gene: TRBJ2-7; CDR3nt: TGTGCCAGCAGTGAAACTGACGGAAGGGACGAGCAGTACTTC; CDR3aa: CASSETDGRDEQYF
d_gene: .; v_gene: TRBV24-1; abundance: few; j_gene: TRBJ2-1; CDR3nt: TGTGCCACCAGACAGGGCGATGAGCAGTTCTTC; CDR3aa: CATRQGDEQFF
d_gene: .; v_gene: TRBV18; abundance: few; j_gene: TRBJ1-1; CDR3nt: TGTGCCAGCTCACCACCGGCGAGGGCGACTGAAGCTTTCTTT; CDR3aa: CASSPPARATEAFF
d_gene: .; v_gene: TRBV5-6; abundance: .; j_gene: TRBJ2-5; CDR3nt: TGTGCCAGCAGCTTGGTAACCAGGGTGGCACAAGAGACCCAGTACTTC; CDR3aa: CASSLVTRVAQETQYF
d_gene: .; v_gene: TRBV18; abundance: many; j_gene: TRBJ2-7; CDR3nt: TGTGCCAGCTCACCATCGAGCAGCTCCTACGAGCAGTACTTC; CDR3aa: CASSPSSSSYEQYF